The clone carrying this TCR beta chain showed up just a few times. Its target is unknown. A quantitative 5'-RACE method, one with molecular barcodes, was used to make TCR beta libraries. From the 5' RACE reads, TCRdb called clonotypes with MiXCR, one entry per CDR3 protein. Of hundreds of thousands of distinct CDR3 sequences in the sample, around 32% are singletons; the top ten hold about 4.2%. These data belong to a study of CD8 T cells in ankylosing spondylitis. Germline-derived CDR1 and CDR2 are MGHDK and SYGVNS. This CDR3 has 14 residues. Germline trimming cut 1 base from V and 4 bases from J; bases unmatched to any gene: 4. Regarding the study as a whole: Disease-linked clones were CD8+ and relatively rare in peripheral blood. Reportedly, disease-linked clones are significantly enriched in ankylosing spondylitis patients' matched synovial fluid. Previously reported in reactive arthritis synovial fluid and blood were some of the motif variants.

The material sequenced was blood, either unsorted or a sorted T cell fraction (not recorded which). This clonotype originated in a male donor with ankylosing spondylitis or in good health (not recorded which). The genes are TRBV25-1 and TRBJ2-7, with TRBD2 matching 7 bases. CDR3 in amino acids: CASSESGGRYEQYF. Written as DNA, the CDR3 is TGTGCCAGCAGTGAATCCGGGGGGAGGTACGAGCAGTACTTC.